The 21 T cell receptor beta chains presented below share a single source sample, sequenced in a study of blood T cell repertoires in COVID-19. Sequencing was performed with immunoSEQ multiplex PCR; in TCRdb, only in-frame clones are kept and a portion is missing. Of some 68,000 clones listed, 80% to 90% are singletons. The sequenced material came from peripheral blood. Every receptor here comes from a man in his forties or fifties with acute or convalescent COVID-19.

V is TRBV28 and J is TRBJ2-1; D unclear. The CDR3 has 13 residues. Trimming pared 2 bases from V and 6 bases from J, leaving 8 bases between. Per germline, CDR1 MDHEN and CDR2 SYDVKM. The CDR3 sequence: CASSLVAFNEQFF. The CDR3 nucleotides read TGTGCCAGCAGTTTAGTAGCTTTCAATGAGCAGTTCTTC.

CDR3 sequence (DNA): TGTGCCTGGGCCGGGGGGTGGACAGTAAACAAGGGCTACACCTTC. Its translation: CAWAGGWTVNKGYTF. The J gene is TRBJ1-2, the V gene TRBV30; a possible D gene is TRBD1 (6 bases). CDR3 length equals 15 residues. In germline, CDR1 is GTSNPN, CDR2 SVGIG (reference sequence). Trimming removed 5 bases from V and 8 bases from J, with 24 bases in between.

The gene calls are TRBV27 and TRBJ1-2; D unclear. The CDR3 is 14 amino acids. The germline V gene encodes CDR1 MNHEY and CDR2 SMNVEV (reference sequence). V dropped 3 bases and J dropped 9 bases, with 17 bases sitting between them. The CDR3 sequence: CASSFSGISSSYTF. CDR3 sequence (DNA): TGTGCCAGCAGTTTCTCGGGAATCAGTAGTAGCTACACCTTC.

The chain combines TRBV7-9 with TRBJ2-1; perhaps TRBD2 as D (6 bases). V was clipped by 8 bases and J by 9 bases, with 23 bases between them. Germline V gene lookup returns CDR1 SEHNR and CDR2 FQNEAQ (reference sequence). The CDR3 loop spans 15 amino acids. The CDR3 is CASFRSGLIFAEQFF. The CDR3 coding sequence is TGTGCCAGCTTCCGATCGGGACTTATCTTCGCTGAGCAGTTCTTC.

J is TRBJ2-5 and V is TRBV5-6; D may be TRBD2 (6 bases). This CDR3 comprises 14 residues. Germline CDR1 SGHDT, CDR2 YYEEEE. V lost 4 bases and J lost 5, with 15 bases in between. CDR3 region: CASSLYGGWETQYF. CDR3 bases: TGTGCCAGCAGCCTGTACGGGGGTTGGGAGACCCAGTACTTC.

The chain employs TRBV11-3 and TRBJ2-2, with D uncertain. The germline V gene encodes CDR1 SGHNT and CDR2 YENEEA. This CDR3 spans 15 amino acids. V lost 3 bases to trimming and J lost 0 bases, with 8 bases between them. The CDR3 here is CASSFSGANTGELFF. In DNA, the CDR3 is TGTGCCAGCAGCTTTAGTGGTGCGAACACCGGGGAGCTGTTTTTT.

The chain carries TRBV18 and TRBJ1-5; 8 nucleotides agree with TRBD1. The length of the CDR3 is 15 residues. The ends lost 2 bases at V and 0 bases at J; junction bases unmatched: 0. CDR1 is KGHSH, CDR2 LQKENI, per germline. In nucleotides, the CDR3 is TGTGCCAGCTCACCAGGGACAGGTAGCAATCAGCCCCAGCATTTT. Protein product: CASSPGTGSNQPQHF. Complete variable domain (other parts from reference TRBV18 and TRBJ1-5): NAGVMQNPRHLVRRRGQEARLRCSPMKGHSHVYWYRQLPEEGLKFMVYLQKENIIDESGMPKERFSAEFPKEGPSILRIQQVVRGDSAAYFCASSPGTGSNQPQHFGDGTRLSIL.

This clone is a singleton in its sample. The chain couples TRBV4-2 to TRBJ2-7; TRBD1 agrees at 7 bases. Germline lookup yields CDR1 LGHNA and CDR2 YNFKEQ. Losses at the gene ends were 4 bases for V and 2 bases for J; bases not matched to a gene: 11. This CDR3 contains 16 residues. CDR3 DNA sequence: TGTGCCAGCAGCCTATTCTCCGGGACAGATACCTACGAGCAGTACTTC. This codes for CASSLFSGTDTYEQYF.

The chain recombines TRBV5-1 with TRBJ2-1, with a weak D call TRBD2 (6 bases). The CDR3 loop spans 13 amino acids. The germline V and J ends were trimmed by 0 bases and 9 bases, with 10 bases remaining between them. Germline lookup yields CDR1 SGHRS and CDR2 YFSETQ. The CDR3 spells CASSLAGSGEQFF. The DNA for the CDR3 is TGCGCCAGCAGCTTGGCCGGGAGCGGTGAGCAGTTCTTC.

The CDR3 nucleotides read TGTGCCAGCAGTGAAGCGCTTTTGGGGGGTCAATATGGCTACACCTTC. It encodes CASSEALLGGQYGYTF. The chain is built from TRBV6-1 and TRBJ1-2, with TRBD1 as a possible D gene (5 bases). The ends were cut back, 0 bases at V and 5 bases at J, with 16 bases in the middle. The CDR3 contains 16 residues. Germline values: CDR1 MNHNS, CDR2 SASEGT.

The V call is TRBV6-5, the J call TRBJ1-2; the match to TRBD1 covers 9 bases. Trimming took 6 bases from V and 4 from J; bases not matched to a gene: 3. Germline V gives CDR1 MNHEY, CDR2 SVGAGI. The CDR3 is made up of 13 amino acids. Here the CDR3 DNA reads TGTGCCAGCAGGACGACAGGGGGCTATGGCTACACCTTC. This codes for CASRTTGGYGYTF.

This rearrangement joins TRBV15 to TRBJ1-1; the match to TRBD1 covers 7 bases. The trim removed 5 bases at V and 1 base at J, leaving 7 bases unmatched. Germline loops: CDR1 LNHNV, CDR2 YYDKDF (reference sequence). The CDR3 length is 15 residues. The CDR3 loop reads CATSPTGTENTEAFF. The CDR3 DNA reads TGTGCCACCAGCCCAACCGGGACAGAGAACACTGAAGCTTTCTTT.

The sample holds one count of this clone. The chain has TRBV28 and TRBJ2-2; tentative D call: TRBD2 (6 bases). Germline values: CDR1 MDHEN, CDR2 SYDVKM. The germline V and J ends were trimmed by 2 bases and 6 bases, with 10 bases remaining between them. This CDR3 comprises 14 residues. CDR3 protein: CASSLGGRSGELFF. The CDR3 nucleotides read TGTGCCAGCAGTTTAGGAGGGAGGTCCGGGGAGCTGTTTTTT.

The chain carries TRBV28 and TRBJ1-6; tentative D call: TRBD1 (6 bases). This CDR3 region has 16 residues. V was shortened by 5 bases and J by 5 bases, with 16 bases between the two germline ends. Germline V gives CDR1 MDHEN, CDR2 SYDVKM. The CDR3 DNA follows: TGTGCCAGCAGTGCCCCCAGGGGACCCAATAATTCACCCCTCCACTTT. Protein: CASSAPRGPNNSPLHF.

Relative to its sample, this clone is medium-sized. The rearrangement links TRBV24-1 to TRBJ2-3, with TRBD1 identical over 12 bases. Germline loops: CDR1 KGHDR, CDR2 SFDVKD. This CDR3 region has 17 residues. Trimming took 4 bases from V and 4 from J; bases not matched to a gene: 8. The CDR3 sequence is CATSDDGTGGRADTQYF. The CDR3 DNA is TGTGCCACCAGTGACGATGGGACAGGGGGCCGCGCAGATACGCAGTATTTT.

The J gene is TRBJ2-2, the V gene TRBV6-5; D is undetermined. The V gene lost 0 bases and the J gene lost 2 bases, with 10 bases spanning the gap. Germline assignment: CDR1 MNHEY and CDR2 SVGAGI. This CDR3 spans 16 amino acids. DNA for the CDR3: TGTGCCAGCAGTTACTCAGGCCAGGTTAACACCGGGGAGCTGTTTTTT. This sequence encodes CASSYSGQVNTGELFF.

CDR3 residues: CASKTGVGNEQFF. CDR3 sequence (DNA): TGTGCCAGTAAAACGGGAGTCGGCAATGAGCAGTTCTTC. The J gene is TRBJ2-1, the V gene TRBV19, with D possibly TRBD2 on 6 matching bases. Per the germline V gene, CDR1 is LNHDA and CDR2 is SQIVND (reference sequence). V was shortened by 7 bases and J by 6 bases, with 13 bases between the two germline ends. The CDR3 has 13 residues.

The chain couples TRBV6-5 to TRBJ2-3; 11 positions agree with TRBD1. The junction had 8 bases not matched to a gene; V was cut back by 6 bases and J by 6 bases. This CDR3 has 15 amino acids. The germline gives CDR1 MNHEY, CDR2 SVGAGI. In DNA form, the CDR3 reads TGTGCCAGCAGCCCGGGACAGGGGGGATTGGATACGCAGTATTTT. Its translation: CASSPGQGGLDTQYF.

The chain is built from TRBV4-3 and TRBJ1-6, with 7 positions matching TRBD1. The CDR3 is made up of 14 amino acids. The junction had 3 bases not matched to a gene; V was cut back by 0 bases and J by 10 bases. CDR1 is LGHNA and CDR2 is YSLEER in the germline V gene. The chain's CDR3 is CASSQERGPSPLHF. The DNA for the CDR3 is TGCGCCAGCAGCCAAGAGAGGGGGCCATCACCCCTCCACTTT.

In its sample, this clone was seen a few times. The V call is TRBV13, the J call TRBJ2-1, with 7 bases fitting TRBD1. Trimming removed 1 base from V and 4 bases from J; junction bases left unmatched: 4. The CDR3 sequence is 15 residues long. Looked up from germline, CDR1 is PRHDT and CDR2 is FYEKMQ (reference sequence). CDR3 sequence (DNA): TGTGCCAGCAGCTTAGACAGGGGTCTGTACAATGAGCAGTTCTTC. This encodes CASSLDRGLYNEQFF. The whole variable domain, filled in from reference TRBV13 and TRBJ2-1, reads AAGVIQSPRHLIKEKRETATLKCYPIPRHDTVYWYQQGPGQDPQFLISFYEKMQSDKGSIPDRFSAQQFSDYHSELNMSSLELGDSALYFCASSLDRGLYNEQFFGPGTRLTVL.

This clone was counted a few times. The J gene is TRBJ2-5, the V gene TRBV5-4; a possible D gene is TRBD2 (6 bases). Trimming cost V 4 bases and J 5 bases, with 9 bases left between them. The CDR3 totals 12 residues. Germline CDR1 reads SGHNT; CDR2 reads YYREEE (reference sequence). CDR3 in amino acids: CASSRDFETQYF. The CDR3 DNA follows: TGTGCCAGCAGCCGGGACTTTGAGACCCAGTACTTC.